Shown below are 5 T cell receptor beta chains from a single sample sequenced in a study of vaccination and CD4 T cells after COVID-19. This sample's treatment: approximately 9-day PBMC culture with coronavirus spike peptide pools or control peptides (ViraFEST assay). These receptors' antigens are unknown. Cultured CD4+ T cell DNA underwent sequencing with the Oncomine TCR Beta short-read assay. TCRdb analysed the PCR reads with MiXCR anew, one entry per CDR3 protein. The sample consists of approximately 17,000 distinct CDR3 sequences, about three fifths of them appearing once. Sequencing was done on a sample of CD4+ T cells from blood, cultured in vitro. The receptors come from a human donor who had recovered from COVID-19.

The rearrangement links TRBV11-2 to TRBJ2-6; 8 bases are a match to TRBD1. The germline V gene has CDR1 SGHAT and CDR2 FQNNGV. V dropped 4 bases and J dropped 3; count of bases not matched to a gene: 14. The CDR3 has 19 residues. The CDR3 bases are TGTGCCAGCAGCTCTTTCCGGACAGGGTTCCGACGTGGGGCCAACGTCCTGACTTTC. This codes for CASSSFRTGFRRGANVLTF.

This clonotype appeared a single time. J is TRBJ2-7 and V is TRBV28; a possible D gene is TRBD1 (6 bases). This CDR3 has 13 amino acids. V lost 5 bases and J lost 2, with 10 bases in between. Germline V gene lookup returns CDR1 MDHEN and CDR2 SYDVKM. The CDR3 protein is CASSLTGTYEQYF. In DNA, the CDR3 is TGTGCCAGCAGTCTGACAGGAACCTACGAGCAGTACTTC.

This clonotype was detected a few times. The CDR3 here is CASIPLAGLAKNIQYF. In DNA, the CDR3 is TGTGCCAGCATTCCTTTAGCGGGACTAGCCAAAAACATTCAGTACTTC. This chain links TRBV6-4 with TRBJ2-4; TRBD2 matches at 8 bases. V was pared by 7 bases and J by 0 bases, with 8 bases of the junction left unmatched. CDR1 and CDR2 from the germline V gene are MRHNA and SNTAGT. This CDR3 is 16 amino acids long.

V is TRBV5-1 and J is TRBJ1-1; perhaps TRBD1 as D (5 bases). The germline V gene encodes CDR1 SGHRS and CDR2 YFSETQ. Trimming cost V 3 bases and J 6 bases, with 9 bases left between them. The CDR3 runs to 12 residues. CDR3 residues: CASSSGRAEAFF. As DNA, the CDR3 is TGCGCCAGCAGCTCAGGGAGGGCTGAAGCTTTCTTT. Full variable domain (missing parts from reference TRBV5-1 and TRBJ1-1): KAGVTQTPRYLIKTRGQQVTLSCSPISGHRSVSWYQQTPGQGLQFLFEYFSETQRNKGNFPGRFSGRQFSNSRSEMNVSTLELGDSALYLCASSSGRAEAFFGQGTRLTVV.

The V gene is TRBV12-3 or TRBV12-4, the J gene TRBJ1-1, with D maybe TRBD1 (6 bases). V was pared by 0 bases and J by 5 bases, with 13 bases between. This CDR3 has 15 amino acids. The CDR3 loop reads CASSLAEQGRTEAFF. The CDR3 nucleotides are TGTGCCAGCAGTTTAGCTGAACAGGGTAGAACTGAAGCTTTCTTT.